This record concerns one TCR beta chain sequence. No antigen is known for it. The sample originates from a study of PD-1 blockade in classical Hodgkin lymphoma. General study results and limits: Reports described newly diagnosed patients as having lower baseline TCR diversity than healthy donors. Complete responders started with a diversity level that resembled newly diagnosed patients at baseline. Only CD4+ TCR diversity, not CD8+, had risen significantly by C4D1.

The assay was immunoSEQ multiplex PCR, and TCRdb's table has in-frame clones only and misses some. Among about 86,000 clones listed, roughly nine tenths were seen once. Every patient relapsed after autologous stem cell transplantation, and brentuximab vedotin exposure varied. Germline V lookup: CDR1 SEHNR, CDR2 FQNEAQ (reference sequence). Trimming took 4 bases from V and 8 from J, leaving 20 bases between them. The CDR3 consists of 15 residues. This material consisted of peripheral blood mononuclear cells (PBMCs), taken at baseline. The receptor was derived from a human donor with classical Hodgkin lymphoma. V is TRBV7-9 and J is TRBJ1-2; a possible D gene is TRBD1 (6 bases). The CDR3 region has the DNA TGTGCCAGCAGCTCTCGTACAGGGACCCCCGCGGGCTACACCTTC. It specifies CASSSRTGTPAGYTF.